This T cell receptor (beta chain) is from a study of T cell responses to AZD1222 COVID-19 vaccine. Points from the study as a whole: Just a handful of AZD1222 recipients were seropositive at baseline. Donors, mostly white British, included more females; clonal diversity was possibly underestimated. No repertoire was sampled before or during the peak T cell response, only after it. Regions 160-218 and 743-854 held dominance among vaccine-associated CD4 TCRs, which spanned spike.

TCRdb's table, derived via immunoSEQ multiplex PCR, lists solely in-frame clones and lacks some. The repertoire holds 89,000 or so clones, with under 95% as singletons. Remarks on this clone: Its antigen is still unknown.

The germline V gene encodes CDR1 SEHNR and CDR2 FQNEAQ (reference sequence). The V end was cut by 4 bases, the J end by 4 bases, with 11 bases between. This CDR3 comprises 15 residues. The rearrangement uses TRBV7-9 and TRBJ1-6, with D perhaps TRBD1 (5 bases). The source was peripheral blood, collected 28 days after the second AZD1222 dose. The clonotype was recovered from an adult who received the AZD1222 COVID-19 vaccine. The CDR3 coding sequence is TGTGCCAGCAGCTACGGGACCGATTATAATTCACCCCTCCACTTT. Its protein product is CASSYGTDYNSPLHF.